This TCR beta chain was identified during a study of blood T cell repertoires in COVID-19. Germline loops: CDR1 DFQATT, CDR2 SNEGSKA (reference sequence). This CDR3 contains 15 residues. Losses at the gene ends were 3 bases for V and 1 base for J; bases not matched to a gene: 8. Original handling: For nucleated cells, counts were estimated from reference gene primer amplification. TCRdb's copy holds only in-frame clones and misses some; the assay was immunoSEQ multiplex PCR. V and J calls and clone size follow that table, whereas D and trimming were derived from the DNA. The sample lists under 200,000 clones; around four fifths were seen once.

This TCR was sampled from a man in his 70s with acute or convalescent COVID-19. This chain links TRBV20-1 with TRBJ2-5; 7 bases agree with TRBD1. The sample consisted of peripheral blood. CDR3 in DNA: TGCAGTGCTAGTAAGCCCGGGACAGTCCAAGAGACCCAGTACTTC. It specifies CSASKPGTVQETQYF.